This T cell receptor beta chain was identified during a study of graft-versus-host responses after intestinal transplantation. Study context: Recipients received multivisceral, liver-intestinal, or isolated intestinal transplants. Induction with anti-thymocyte globulin, then tacrolimus and steroids for around three years, was given to all recipients.

Repertoires were generated with immunoSEQ multiplex PCR, while TCRdb's copy carries only in-frame clones and drops some. The table has about 120,000 clones, about 95% seen once. CDR1 LNHDA and CDR2 SQIVND come from the germline V gene (reference sequence). Between the trimmed V and J ends, which lost 7 bases and 4 bases, there was a span of 13 bases. The CDR3 is 13 amino acids. On this clone itself: As yet, its antigen is unknown.

The sequencing here drew on unstimulated CD8+ T cells sorted from spleen or lymph node cells, taken before intestinal transplant. The V call is TRBV19, the J call TRBJ1-1; no clear D gene. This clonotype was obtained from a human donor who received an intestinal transplant. The CDR3 nucleotides read TGTGCCAGTACCCCTAGTGAGGGCACTGAAGCTTTCTTT. Amino acids: CASTPSEGTEAFF.